Reported below is one T cell receptor beta chain. Antigen unknown. Trimming cost V 4 bases and J 4 bases; bases outside gene matches: 7. Per the germline V gene, CDR1 is SGDLS and CDR2 is YYNGEE. The CDR3 extends over 15 amino acids. This sample is part of a study of blood T cells in healthy people across ages. Regarding the study as a whole: Since the PBMCs were unsorted, naive and antigen-experienced cells could not be conclusively compared.

Using a J-beta primer mix together with a sample-barcoded 5' primer, a second PCR was run for about 6 to 12 cycles. Tagging of each cDNA molecule was performed by a template-switch adaptor with 12 random nucleotides. One entry per CDR3 protein, called by TCRdb with MiXCR from the 5' RACE reads. The sample has approximately 780,000 distinct CDR3 sequences; roughly 24% are singletons. Drawing of peripheral blood yielded about 9.8 milliliters from each donor. This sample also appeared in a second study, on T cells of mothers and their children. As reported in that work: Once extracted, all RNA went into cDNA synthesis at about 1.5 ug per 15 ul.

Sequences were obtained from blood. This TCR was sampled from a boy aged 10-17 years in good health. The chain combines TRBV9 with TRBJ2-2, with 7 bases lining up with TRBD1. CDR3 protein: CASSYRGPGTGELFF. The CDR3 bases are TGTGCCAGCAGCTACAGGGGTCCGGGCACCGGGGAGCTGTTTTTT.